The 17 T cell receptor beta chains below were found in one sample sequenced in a study of Ad26.COV2.S vaccination and SARS-CoV-2 variants. The assay was immunoSEQ multiplex PCR, and TCRdb's table has in-frame clones only and misses some. This table holds about 680,000 clones, roughly nine tenths found once. Treatment here: 15 to 20 received Ad26.COV2.S at low or high dose, single or two shots; about 5 received placebo; per-sample allocation not given. At day 63 after the first vaccine or placebo injection, samples were drawn. The source was peripheral blood, collected in a trial of Ad26.COV2.S vaccine versus placebo. These TCRs come from a person aged 18-60 years who received the Ad26.COV2.S COVID-19 vaccine or a placebo.

The V and J genes are TRBV5-1 and TRBJ2-7; TRBD1 matches at 7 bases. The V segment lost 0 bases and the J segment 4 bases; nucleotides outside the gene matches: 4. CDR1 is SGHRS, CDR2 YFSETQ, per germline. The CDR3 consists of 14 residues. DNA for the CDR3: TGCGCCAGCAGCTTGGAGACAGGGATGTACGAGCAGTACTTC. This encodes CASSLETGMYEQYF.

This sequence joins TRBV6-5 and TRBJ1-4; D is possibly TRBD1 (6 bases). CDR3 size: 16 residues. V was trimmed by 1 base and J by 5 bases, leaving 14 bases between them. The germline CDR1 and CDR2 sequences are MNHEY and SVGAGI. The CDR3 nucleotides are TGTGCCAGCAGTTACTTCGGGGGCAGTTCGAATGAAAAACTGTTTTTT. Protein product: CASSYFGGSSNEKLFF.

V is TRBV6-5 and J is TRBJ2-3; perhaps D is TRBD1 or TRBD2 (5 bases each). This CDR3 has 16 amino acids. The V end lost 3 bases, the J end lost 4 bases, and 17 bases lay between the germline ends. CDR1 and CDR2 (germline): MNHEY, SVGAGI. The CDR3 here is CASSYVGLGTADTQYF. DNA for the CDR3: TGTGCCAGCAGTTATGTGGGCCTCGGGACCGCAGATACGCAGTATTTT.

The chain combines TRBV6-5 with TRBJ1-6, with 7 bases aligning to TRBD1. Germline CDR1 and CDR2: MNHEY and SVGAGI. The CDR3 has 15 residues. With V trimmed by 7 bases and J by 2 bases, 5 bases remained unmatched. CDR3 loop: CASTRDSPYNSPLHF. CDR3 nucleotide sequence: TGTGCCAGCACCCGGGACAGCCCCTATAATTCACCCCTCCACTTT.

The rearrangement joins TRBV7-8 to TRBJ1-1; D is uncertain. The germline V and J ends were trimmed by 2 bases and 5 bases, with 9 bases remaining between them. Germline lookup yields CDR1 SGHVS and CDR2 FQNEAQ. This CDR3 spans 13 amino acids. CDR3 sequence reads: CASSLPGPTEAFF. The CDR3 nucleotides are TGTGCCAGCAGCTTACCTGGCCCGACTGAAGCTTTCTTT.

V and J are TRBV7-2 and TRBJ2-7; possible D gene TRBD2, 5 bases. V was cut by 6 bases and J by 2 bases, with 14 bases left in between. Germline assignment: CDR1 SGHTA and CDR2 FQGNSA. The CDR3 has 14 residues. Written as DNA, the CDR3 is TGTGCCAGCAGTTCTGCGGGCCATACCTACGAGCAGTACTTC. It is translated as CASSSAGHTYEQYF.

The chain links TRBV10-1 to TRBJ2-1; D call uncertain. This CDR3 is 15 amino acids long. V gave up 3 bases and J gave up 0 bases, with 9 bases separating them. CDR1 is WNHNN, CDR2 SYGVQD, per germline (reference sequence). The CDR3 nucleotides read TGCGCCAGCAGTGAAGACTCAAGCTCCTACAATGAGCAGTTCTTC. Residues: CASSEDSSSYNEQFF.

This clone showed up just once. The chain uses TRBV2 and TRBJ1-5, with D unclear. The V gene's germline CDR1 is SNHLY and CDR2 FYNNEI. The CDR3 covers 13 residues. Trimming shortened V by 7 bases and J by 7 bases, and 14 bases separated the two germline ends. The CDR3 protein is CASTRGSEQPQHF. The CDR3 nucleotides read TGTGCCAGCACCCGCGGGTCAGAACAGCCCCAGCATTTT. Filled out from reference TRBV2 and TRBJ1-5, the complete variable domain reads EPEVTQTPSHQVTQMGQEVILRCVPISNHLYFYWYRQILGQKVEFLVSFYNNEISEKSEIFDDQFSVERPDGSNFTLKIRSTKLEDSAMYFCASTRGSEQPQHFGDGTRLSIL.

The V and J genes are TRBV10-1 and TRBJ2-3; 8 positions agree with TRBD2. The CDR3 loop spans 14 amino acids. Looked up from germline, CDR1 is WNHNN and CDR2 is SYGVQD (reference sequence). J lost 9 bases, V lost 5 bases, and 10 bases had no gene match. CDR3 protein: CASSRTSGPGTQYF. Written as DNA, the CDR3 is TGCGCCAGCAGTCGTACTAGCGGACCGGGGACGCAGTATTTT.

In this sample, this clone turned up once. The V gene is TRBV4-3, the J gene TRBJ1-5; D gene uncertain. The CDR3 spans 15 residues. V lost 8 bases, J lost 0 bases, and 14 bases lay in between. Germline V lookup: CDR1 LGHNA, CDR2 YSLEER. Written as DNA, the CDR3 is TGCGCCAGCTCCTGGACGGTAGATAGCAATCAGCCCCAGCATTTT. It specifies CASSWTVDSNQPQHF.

V and J are TRBV18 and TRBJ1-3; no clear D gene. CDR3 length equals 14 residues. V lost 5 bases to trimming and J lost 1 base, with 9 bases between them. Germline V gene lookup returns CDR1 KGHSH and CDR2 LQKENI. CDR3 in amino acids: CASSSSASGNTIYF. CDR3 coding DNA: TGTGCCAGCTCAAGCAGTGCTTCTGGAAACACCATATATTTT.

The rearrangement uses TRBV27 and TRBJ2-1; 8 nucleotides line up with TRBD1. The length of the CDR3 is 15 residues. The ends lost 3 bases at V and 6 bases at J; junction bases unmatched: 7. The germline V gene encodes CDR1 MNHEY and CDR2 SMNVEV (reference sequence). Here the CDR3 reads CASSFGQGALNEQFF. Here the CDR3 DNA reads TGTGCCAGCAGTTTTGGGCAGGGGGCGCTCAATGAGCAGTTCTTC.

CDR3 bases: TGTGCCAGCAGTCCCGACTTTGCCTCCTACGAGCAGTACTTC. As protein: CASSPDFASYEQYF. The chain carries TRBV7-2 and TRBJ2-7; D is unclear. CDR1 and CDR2 from the germline V gene are SGHTA and FQGNSA. V lost 6 bases, J lost 0 bases, and 12 bases lay in between. The CDR3 loop spans 14 amino acids.

A few counts support this clone. This chain uses TRBV11-2 with TRBJ2-1, with a possible D match to TRBD2 (5 bases). CDR1 and CDR2 (germline): SGHAT, FQNNGV. CDR3 length: 15 amino acids. V lost 1 base to trimming and J lost 4 bases, with 11 bases between them. CDR3 DNA: TGTGCCAGCAGCTTAGTCTTGACTACTTACAATGAGCAGTTCTTC. It codes for CASSLVLTTYNEQFF.

This clone has a handful of counts. The chain joins TRBV7-3 to TRBJ2-2, with 10 bases that match TRBD1. This CDR3 has 15 amino acids. Trimming removed 5 bases from V and 4 bases from J; junction bases left unmatched: 4. Germline V CDR1 and CDR2: SGHTA, FQGTGA. Here the CDR3 reads CASSRQGAGTGELFF. CDR3 DNA: TGTGCCAGCAGCCGACAGGGGGCGGGCACCGGGGAGCTGTTTTTT. The full variable domain, in which reference TRBV7-3 and TRBJ2-2 provide the parts outside the CDR3, is GAGVSQTPSNKVTEKGKYVELRCDPISGHTALYWYRQSLGQGPEFLIYFQGTGAADDSGLPNDRFFAVRPEGSVSTLKIQRTERGDSAVYLCASSRQGAGTGELFFGEGSRLTVL.

The chain employs TRBV6-5 and TRBJ2-7; D remains unclear. Germline V gene lookup returns CDR1 MNHEY and CDR2 SVGAGI. The CDR3 runs 11 residues. V gave up 8 bases and J gave up 3 bases, with 8 bases separating them. For the CDR3, the DNA is TGTGCCAGCGGCGACGGCTACGAGCAGTACTTC. As protein: CASGDGYEQYF.

J is TRBJ1-5 and V is TRBV4-3; D not resolved. Germline lookup yields CDR1 LGHNA and CDR2 YSLEER. Trimming shortened V by 0 bases and J by 7 bases, and 10 bases separated the two germline ends. The CDR3 runs to 14 residues. DNA of the CDR3: TGCGCCAGCAGCCAAGATGGAGGATCCCAGCCCCAGCATTTT. This codes for CASSQDGGSQPQHF.